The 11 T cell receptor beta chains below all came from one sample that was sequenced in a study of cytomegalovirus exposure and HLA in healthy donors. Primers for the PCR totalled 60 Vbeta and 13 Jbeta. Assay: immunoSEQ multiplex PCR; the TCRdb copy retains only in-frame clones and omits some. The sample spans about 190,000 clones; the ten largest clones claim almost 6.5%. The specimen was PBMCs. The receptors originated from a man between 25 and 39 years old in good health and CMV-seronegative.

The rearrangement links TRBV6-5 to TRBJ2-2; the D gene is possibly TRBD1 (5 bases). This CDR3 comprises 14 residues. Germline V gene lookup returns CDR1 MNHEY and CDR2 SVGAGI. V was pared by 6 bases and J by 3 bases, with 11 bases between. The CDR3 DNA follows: TGTGCCAGCAGAAGGGGCTTGGACACCGGGGAGCTGTTTTTT. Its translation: CASRRGLDTGELFF.

CDR3 amino acids: CASSSSRLAAIARSYNEQFF. CDR3 DNA sequence: TGTGCCAGCAGCTCCTCTAGACTAGCGGCTATTGCTCGCTCCTACAATGAGCAGTTCTTC. The J gene is TRBJ2-1, the V gene TRBV7-8; 9 nucleotides align to TRBD2. Germline-derived CDR1 and CDR2 are SGHVS and FQNEAQ. CDR3 length: 20 residues. The trim removed 4 bases at V and 0 bases at J, leaving 16 bases unmatched.

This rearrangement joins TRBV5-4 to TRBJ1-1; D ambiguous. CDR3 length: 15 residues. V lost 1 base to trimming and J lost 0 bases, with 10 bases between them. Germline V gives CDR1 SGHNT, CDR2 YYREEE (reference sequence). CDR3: CASSLSGNMNTEAFF. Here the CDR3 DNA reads TGTGCCAGCAGCTTGTCGGGGAACATGAACACTGAAGCTTTCTTT.

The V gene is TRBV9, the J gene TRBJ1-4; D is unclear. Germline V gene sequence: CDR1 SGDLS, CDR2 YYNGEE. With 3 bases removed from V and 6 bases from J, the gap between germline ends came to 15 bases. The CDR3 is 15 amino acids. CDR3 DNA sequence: TGTGCCAGCAGCGCGTCCGGGGAAAGGGATGAAAAACTGTTTTTT. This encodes CASSASGERDEKLFF.

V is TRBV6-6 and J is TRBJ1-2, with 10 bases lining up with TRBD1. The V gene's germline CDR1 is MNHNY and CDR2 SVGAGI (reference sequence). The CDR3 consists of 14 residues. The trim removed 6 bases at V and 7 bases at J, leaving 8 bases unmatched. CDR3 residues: CASSRGQGNSGYTF. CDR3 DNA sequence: TGTGCCAGCAGCCGGGGACAGGGGAATTCTGGCTACACCTTC.

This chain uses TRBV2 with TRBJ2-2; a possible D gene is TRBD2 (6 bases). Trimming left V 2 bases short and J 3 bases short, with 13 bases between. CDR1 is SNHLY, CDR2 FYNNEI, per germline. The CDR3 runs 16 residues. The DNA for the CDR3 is TGTGCCAGCAGTGAATCCGGGGGAGGATACACCGGGGAGCTGTTTTTT. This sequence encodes CASSESGGGYTGELFF.

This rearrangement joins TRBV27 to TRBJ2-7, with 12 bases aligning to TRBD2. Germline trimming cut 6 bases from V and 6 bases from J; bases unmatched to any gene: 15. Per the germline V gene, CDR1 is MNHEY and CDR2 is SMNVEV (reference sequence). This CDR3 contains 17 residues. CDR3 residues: CASRPTIGLAGRVEQYF. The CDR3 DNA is TGTGCCAGCAGGCCCACAATCGGACTAGCGGGAAGGGTCGAGCAGTACTTC.

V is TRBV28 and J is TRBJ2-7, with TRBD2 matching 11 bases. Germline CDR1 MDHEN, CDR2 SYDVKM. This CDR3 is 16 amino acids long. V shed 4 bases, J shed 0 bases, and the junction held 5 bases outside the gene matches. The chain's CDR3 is CASSSPGLAASYEQYF. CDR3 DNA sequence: TGTGCCAGCAGTTCTCCGGGACTAGCGGCCTCCTACGAGCAGTACTTC.

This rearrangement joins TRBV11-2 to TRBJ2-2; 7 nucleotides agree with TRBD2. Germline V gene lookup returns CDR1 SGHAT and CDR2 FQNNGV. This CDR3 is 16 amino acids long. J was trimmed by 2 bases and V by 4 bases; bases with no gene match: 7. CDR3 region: CASSSRSGINTGELFF. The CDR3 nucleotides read TGTGCCAGCAGCTCAAGAAGCGGGATTAACACCGGGGAGCTGTTTTTT.

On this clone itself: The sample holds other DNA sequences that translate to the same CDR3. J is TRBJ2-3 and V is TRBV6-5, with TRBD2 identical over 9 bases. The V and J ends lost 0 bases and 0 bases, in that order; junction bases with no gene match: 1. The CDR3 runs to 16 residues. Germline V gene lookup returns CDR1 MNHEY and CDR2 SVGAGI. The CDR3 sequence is CASSYSREGSTDTQYF. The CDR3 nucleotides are TGTGCCAGCAGTTACTCGCGGGAGGGTAGCACAGATACGCAGTATTTT.

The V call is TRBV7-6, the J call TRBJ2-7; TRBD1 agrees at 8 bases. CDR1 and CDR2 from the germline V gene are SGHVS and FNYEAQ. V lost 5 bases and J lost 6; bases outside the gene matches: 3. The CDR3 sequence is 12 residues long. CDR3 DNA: TGTGCCAGCAGCGCGGACAGGGTCGAGCAGTACTTC. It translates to CASSADRVEQYF. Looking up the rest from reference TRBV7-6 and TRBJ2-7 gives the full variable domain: GAGVSQSPRYKVTKRGQDVALRCDPISGHVSLYWYRQALGQGPEFLTYFNYEAQQDKSGLPNDRFSAERPEGSISTLTIQRTEQRDSAMYRCASSADRVEQYFGPGTRLTVT.